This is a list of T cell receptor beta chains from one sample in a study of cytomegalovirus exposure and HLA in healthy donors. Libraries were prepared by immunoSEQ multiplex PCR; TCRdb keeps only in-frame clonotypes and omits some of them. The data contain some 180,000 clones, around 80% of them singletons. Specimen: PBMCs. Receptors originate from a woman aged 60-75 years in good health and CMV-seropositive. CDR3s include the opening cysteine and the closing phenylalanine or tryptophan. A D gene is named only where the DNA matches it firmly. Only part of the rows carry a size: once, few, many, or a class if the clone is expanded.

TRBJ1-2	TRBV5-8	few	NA	TGTGCCAGCAGCCCCGGACAGAACTATGGCTACACCTTC	CASSPGQNYGYTF
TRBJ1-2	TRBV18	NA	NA	TGTGCCAGCTCACCCGAGGCAGCGTCAACTGATGGCTACACCTTC	CASSPEAASTDGYTF
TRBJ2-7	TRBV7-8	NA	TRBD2	TGTGCCAGCAGCTTAATGGCTAGCGGGAGTGACGAGCAGTACTTC	CASSLMASGSDEQYF
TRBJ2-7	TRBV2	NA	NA	TGTGCCAGCAGTGAAGCGCGGGGCACCCCCTACGAGCAGTACTTC	CASSEARGTPYEQYF
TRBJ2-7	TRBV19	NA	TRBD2	TGTGCCAGTAGCGGACTAGCGCTCTCCTACGAGCAGTACTTC	CASSGLALSYEQYF
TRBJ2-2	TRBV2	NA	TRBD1	TGTGCCAGCAGTGAAGCGCCAGGGGGCTGGAACACCGGGGAGCTGTTTTTT	CASSEAPGGWNTGELFF
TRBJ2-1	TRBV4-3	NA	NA	TGCGCCAGCAGCCAAGATGCAGCGCCTGGCTACAATGAGCAGTTCTTC	CASSQDAAPGYNEQFF
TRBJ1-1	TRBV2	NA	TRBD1	TGTGCCAGCAGAGACTCTCGGACAGGTTTAACTGAAGCTTTCTTT	CASRDSRTGLTEAFF
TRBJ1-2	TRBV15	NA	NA	TGTGCCACCAGCAGAGATAACAGGGGCTACACCTTC	CATSRDNRGYTF
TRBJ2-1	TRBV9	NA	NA	TGTGCCAGCAGCGTAGAGAGTAGCGTCATCTACAATGAGCAGTTCTTC	CASSVESSVIYNEQFF
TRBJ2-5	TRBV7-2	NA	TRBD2	TGTGCCAGCAGCTTGACTAGCGGGAATAGGGAGACCCAGTACTTC	CASSLTSGNRETQYF
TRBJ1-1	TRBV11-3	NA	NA	TGTGCCAGCAGCTTAGATACGGCGGGTGAAGCTTTCTTT	CASSLDTAGEAFF
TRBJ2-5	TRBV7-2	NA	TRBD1	TGTGCCAGCAATGTACCGGGACAGGGAGGAGAGACCCAGTACTTC	CASNVPGQGGETQYF
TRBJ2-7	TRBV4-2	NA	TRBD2	TGTGCCAGCAGCCAAGAAAGGGTCGGACTAGTGGGGCGCGAGCAGTACTTC	CASSQERVGLVGREQYF
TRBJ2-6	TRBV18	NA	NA	TGTGCCAGCTCGCTTACAGGGACGGGGGGGGCCAACGTCCTGACTTTC	CASSLTGTGGANVLTF
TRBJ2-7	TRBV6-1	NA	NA	TGTGCCAGCAGTGAGTATGTCTACGAGCAGTACTTC	CASSEYVYEQYF
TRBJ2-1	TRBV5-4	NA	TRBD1	TGTGCCAGCAGCCGAGGCCGAACAGGGGGTATGAACAATGAGCAGTTCTTC	CASSRGRTGGMNNEQFF
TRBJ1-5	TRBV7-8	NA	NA	TGTGCCAGCAGCTTGGACACCCTCAATCAGCCCCAGCATTTT	CASSLDTLNQPQHF
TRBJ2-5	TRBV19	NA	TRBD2	TGTGCCAGTGCGACTAGCGGGATGGAGACCCAGTACTTC	CASATSGMETQYF
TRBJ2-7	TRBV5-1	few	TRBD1	TGCGCCAGCAGCTTAGAAGGGACAGGGGGCTACGAGCAGTACTTC	CASSLEGTGGYEQYF
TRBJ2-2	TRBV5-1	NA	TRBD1	TGCGCCAGCGAACAGGGGGCGTCGAACACCGGGGAGCTGTTTTTT	CASEQGASNTGELFF
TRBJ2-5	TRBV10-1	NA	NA	TGCGCCAGCAGTGAGGGTTTTGAGGAGGTACAAGAGACCCAGTACTTC	CASSEGFEEVQETQYF
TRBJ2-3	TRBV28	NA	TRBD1	TGTGCCAGCAACACAGGGGGTTCGGGCACAGATACGCAGTATTTT	CASNTGGSGTDTQYF
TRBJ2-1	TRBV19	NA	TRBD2	TGTGCCAGTAGTGTTTTAGCGGGGTCATACAATGAGCAGTTCTTC	CASSVLAGSYNEQFF
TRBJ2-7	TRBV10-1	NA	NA	TGCGCCAGCAGTGAGTCACCGGCAGGTCTTTCCTACGAGCAGTACTTC	CASSESPAGLSYEQYF
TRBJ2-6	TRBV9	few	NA	TGTGCCAGCAGCGTAGACAGGGTCTCTGGGGCCAACGGCCTGACTTTC	CASSVDRVSGANGLTF
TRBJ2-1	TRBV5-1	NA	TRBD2	TGCGCCAGCAGCCCTAGACTAGCGGGGGGGAATGAGCAGTTCTTC	CASSPRLAGGNEQFF
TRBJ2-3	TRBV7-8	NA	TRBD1	TGTGCCAGCAGCTTAGGCAGGGGGATCGGGGGCACAGATACGCAGTATTTT	CASSLGRGIGGTDTQYF
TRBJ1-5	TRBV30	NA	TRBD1	TGTGCCACGGACAGGGACAATCAGCCCCAGCATTTT	CATDRDNQPQHF
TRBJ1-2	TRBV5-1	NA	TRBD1	TGCGCCAGCAGCATTGACAGGGGAATTTTCTCCGATGGCTACACCTTC	CASSIDRGIFSDGYTF
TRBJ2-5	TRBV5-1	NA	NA	TGCGCCAGCAGCAGGGGGGACAGTTTGTACCAAGAGACCCAGTACTTC	CASSRGDSLYQETQYF
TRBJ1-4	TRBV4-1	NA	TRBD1	TGCGCCAGCAGCTGGGACAGATCAACTAATGAAAAACTGTTTTTT	CASSWDRSTNEKLFF
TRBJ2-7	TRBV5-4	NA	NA	TGTGCCACCTCGGGACAAGAGTACGAGCAGTACTTC	CATSGQEYEQYF
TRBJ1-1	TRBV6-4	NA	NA	TGTGCCAGCAGCGCGAGGGATGGCAAGAACACTGAAGCTTTCTTT	CASSARDGKNTEAFF
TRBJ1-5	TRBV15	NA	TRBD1	TGTGCCACCAGCAGACGGGACAGTCTTCAGCCCCAGCATTTT	CATSRRDSLQPQHF
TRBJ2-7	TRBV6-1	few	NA	TGTGCCAGCCGGCCTAGTAACTCCTACGAGCAGTACTTC	CASRPSNSYEQYF
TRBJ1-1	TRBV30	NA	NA	TGTGCCTGGAGTGTAGGCAGGGTTAACACTGAAGCTTTCTTT	CAWSVGRVNTEAFF
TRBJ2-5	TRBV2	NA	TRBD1	TGTGCCAGCAGCCCGAGGACAGGGATCGAGACCCAGTACTTC	CASSPRTGIETQYF
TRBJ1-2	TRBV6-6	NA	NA	TGTGCCAGCAGTTACTCGATTGGAGGGAGGGGGAATGGCTACACCTTC	CASSYSIGGRGNGYTF
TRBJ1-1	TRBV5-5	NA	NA	TGTGCCAGCAGCTTGGAGTCAAGACAGCTTGAAGCTTTCTTT	CASSLESRQLEAFF
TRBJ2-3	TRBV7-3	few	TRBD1	TGTGCCAGCAGGGCAGGGGGTGCGGATACGCAGTATTTT	CASRAGGADTQYF
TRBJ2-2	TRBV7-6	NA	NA	TGTGCCAGCAGCTTCGGGTGGACCGGGGAGCTGTTTTTT	CASSFGWTGELFF
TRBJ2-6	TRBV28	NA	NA	TGTGCCAGCAAAACAGGCTCTGGGGCCAACGTCCTGACTTTC	CASKTGSGANVLTF
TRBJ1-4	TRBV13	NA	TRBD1	TGTGCCAGCAGGCAGGACAGGGGTGATGAAAAACTGTTTTTT	CASRQDRGDEKLFF
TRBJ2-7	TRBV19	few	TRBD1	TGTGCCAGTAGTGTGGACAGGTACGAGCAGTACTTC	CASSVDRYEQYF
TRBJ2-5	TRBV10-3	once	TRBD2	TGTGCCATCAGTGGAGGAGGGAGTAGCGGGGCGCGGGAGACCCAGTACTTC	CAISGGGSSGARETQYF
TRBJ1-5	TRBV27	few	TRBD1	TGTGCCAGCAGTTGGACAGGGGGAAGGGGTCAGCCCCAGCATTTT	CASSWTGGRGQPQHF
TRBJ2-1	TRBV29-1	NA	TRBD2	TGCAGCGTTGAAGCGGCGCGGGGGGCGAGGCGCGGTGAGCAGTTCTTC	CSVEAARGARRGEQFF
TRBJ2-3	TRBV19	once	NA	TGTGCCAGTACGTCGACATCAGCCCAACCGGCAGATACGCAGTATTTT	CASTSTSAQPADTQYF
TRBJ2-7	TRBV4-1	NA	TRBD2	TGCGCCATGCCTAAGGGGACTAGCGGGAGGAAATACGAGCAGTACTTC	CAMPKGTSGRKYEQYF
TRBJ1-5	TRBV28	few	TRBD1	TGTGCCAGCAGTCAAACAGGGGGCGGGCAGCCCCAGCATTTT	CASSQTGGGQPQHF